One and the same sample provided the 23 T cell receptor beta chains below, sequenced in a study of T cells after yellow fever vaccination. A single record per CDR3 protein comes from TCRdb applying MiXCR to the 5' RACE reads. The repertoire holds around 320,000 distinct CDR3 sequences, with roughly 8.7% as singletons. Sample: CD4+ T cells sorted from PBMCs, taken 5 days after the yellow fever booster vaccination. The origin of the receptors is a man between 18 and 35 years old who received the YFV17D yellow fever vaccine.

This clonotype occurred a few times. V is TRBV2 and J is TRBJ2-5, with TRBD2 matching over 8 bases. The CDR3 is 13 residues long. CDR1 is SNHLY and CDR2 is FYNNEI in the germline V gene. V trimming: 5 bases; J trimming: 4 bases; junction bases outside the gene matches: 3. CDR3 DNA sequence: TGTGCCAGCAGTTTTGCGGGGGGAGAGACCCAGTACTTC. It is translated as CASSFAGGETQYF. The full variable domain, with the rest looked up from reference TRBV2 and TRBJ2-5, is EPEVTQTPSHQVTQMGQEVILRCVPISNHLYFYWYRQILGQKVEFLVSFYNNEISEKSEIFDDQFSVERPDGSNFTLKIRSTKLEDSAMYFCASSFAGGETQYFGPGTRLLVL.

V is TRBV24-1 and J is TRBJ2-5, with D unclear. Germline values: CDR1 KGHDR, CDR2 SFDVKD. Deletions cut 5 bases from V and 2 bases from J, with 8 bases between. The CDR3 extends over 13 amino acids. CDR3 sequence (DNA): TGTGCCACCAGTGGACTGGATCAAGAGACCCAGTACTTC. As protein: CATSGLDQETQYF.

There are a few counts of this clonotype. The rearrangement links TRBV4-1 to TRBJ2-3; the D call may be TRBD1 or TRBD2 (5 bases each). The V end lost 1 base, the J end lost 8 bases, and 22 bases lay between the germline ends. The length of the CDR3 is 17 residues. Looked up from germline, CDR1 is MGHRA and CDR2 is YSYEKL. Here the CDR3 reads CASSQVTRGREGGTQYF. CDR3 nucleotides: TGCGCCAGCAGCCAAGTCACCCGGGGCAGGGAAGGAGGTACGCAGTATTTT.

This clonotype was detected many times. In DNA, the CDR3 is TGTGCCAGCAGCTCTGAACCCGAGACCCAGTACTTC. It is translated as CASSSEPETQYF. The gene calls are TRBV7-9 and TRBJ2-5; D is ambiguous. The CDR3 consists of 12 residues. Germline V gene sequence: CDR1 SEHNR, CDR2 FQNEAQ (reference sequence). The V end was cut by 4 bases, the J end by 5 bases, with 8 bases between.

This clonotype appeared many times. The rearrangement joins TRBV12-3 or TRBV12-4 to TRBJ1-2; 11 nucleotides match TRBD1. The CDR3 has 14 residues. J gave up 8 bases and V 8 bases, and 10 bases lay outside the gene matches. The CDR3 loop is CASGFQDRGRGYTF. CDR3 in DNA: TGTGCCAGCGGCTTCCAGGACAGGGGGCGAGGCTACACCTTC.

V usage is TRBV18 and J usage is TRBJ1-1; perhaps TRBD1 as D (5 bases). The germline V gene has CDR1 KGHSH and CDR2 LQKENI. Between the trimmed V and J ends, which lost 9 bases and 1 base, there was a span of 15 bases. The CDR3 totals 14 residues. Here the CDR3 reads CASSERGKNTEAFF. In nucleotides, the CDR3 is TGTGCCAGTTCAGAGCGGGGGAAGAACACTGAAGCTTTCTTT.

V and J are TRBV19 and TRBJ1-5; D might be TRBD1 (5 bases). The germline V gene encodes CDR1 LNHDA and CDR2 SQIVND (reference sequence). CDR3 length: 15 residues. Between the trimmed V and J ends, which lost 3 bases and 6 bases, there was a span of 15 bases. The CDR3 is CASSMRSGRGQPQHF. In DNA, the CDR3 is TGTGCCAGTAGTATGCGGAGTGGGAGGGGTCAGCCCCAGCATTTT. The whole variable domain, remainder taken from reference TRBV19 and TRBJ1-5, is DGGITQSPKYLFRKEGQNVTLSCEQNLNHDAMYWYRQDPGQGLRLIYYSQIVNDFQKGDIAEGYSVSREKKESFPLTVTSAQKNPTAFYLCASSMRSGRGQPQHFGDGTRLSIL.

This clonotype occurred many times. V usage is TRBV7-3 and J usage is TRBJ2-5; D is unresolved. The CDR3 sequence is 11 residues long. Germline V CDR1 and CDR2: SGHTA, FQGTGA. V was pared by 4 bases and J by 8 bases, with 8 bases between. In DNA form, the CDR3 reads TGTGCCAGCAGCTCCGGGTCAACCCAGTACTTC. This codes for CASSSGSTQYF.

The table lists this clonotype with a few counts. V and J are TRBV24-1 and TRBJ2-1, with 10 bases lining up with TRBD1. V lost 4 bases to trimming and J lost 6 bases; unmatched junction nucleotides: 14. Germline CDR1 reads KGHDR; CDR2 reads SFDVKD. This CDR3 spans 18 amino acids. The CDR3 sequence is CATSEVKPGQGSSNEQFF. The CDR3 DNA sequence: TGTGCCACCAGTGAAGTAAAACCGGGACAGGGGTCGTCCAATGAGCAGTTCTTC.

V gene TRBV14 combines with J gene TRBJ2-1; D remains unclear. V was cut by 4 bases and J by 0 bases, with 13 bases left in between. Per germline, CDR1 SGHDN and CDR2 FVKESK. The CDR3 covers 16 residues. The CDR3 bases are TGTGCCAGCAGCCTCCGGCGGACCATCTCCTACAATGAGCAGTTCTTC. Translation: CASSLRRTISYNEQFF.

Ten or more counts support this clonotype. This rearrangement joins TRBV4-2 to TRBJ2-3; D is perhaps TRBD1 or TRBD2 (5 bases each). Germline V CDR1 and CDR2: LGHNA, YNFKEQ. The CDR3 has 18 amino acids. V lost 0 bases and J lost 3, with 19 bases in between. CDR3 sequence (DNA): TGTGCCAGCAGCCAAGATTGGACCCCGGGACCTGGGACAGATACGCAGTATTTT. It yields the protein CASSQDWTPGPGTDTQYF.

This clonotype was seen a handful of times. The V gene is TRBV11-2, the J gene TRBJ1-1; 8 bases map to TRBD1. Germline lookup yields CDR1 SGHAT and CDR2 FQNNGV. The CDR3 has 16 amino acids. The ends lost 5 bases at V and 0 bases at J; junction bases unmatched: 8. The CDR3 loop reads CASSTNRGYVNTEAFF. The CDR3 DNA follows: TGTGCCAGCAGCACGAACAGGGGGTATGTGAACACTGAAGCTTTCTTT.

This clonotype was detected ten times or more. J is TRBJ2-1 and V is TRBV4-2, with TRBD1 identical over 11 bases. Trimming at V came to 4 bases and at J to 8 bases, leaving 7 bases not matched to a gene. The CDR3 length is 15 residues. The V gene's germline CDR1 is LGHNA and CDR2 YNFKEQ. The CDR3 region has the DNA TGTGCCAGCAGCCCCGGGACAGGGGGTTTGGATGAGCAGTTCTTC. This codes for CASSPGTGGLDEQFF.

This clonotype was picked up many times. CDR3 amino acids: CASSTGQHTDTQYF. DNA for the CDR3: TGTGCCAGCAGTACGGGGCAGCACACAGATACGCAGTATTTT. The V gene is TRBV6-2 or TRBV6-3, the J gene TRBJ2-3; perhaps D is TRBD1 or TRBD2 (5 bases each). This CDR3 region has 14 residues. The germline CDR1 and CDR2 sequences are MNHEY and SVGEGT. V was pared by 5 bases and J by 2 bases, with 11 bases between.

A few counts support this clonotype. The CDR3 here is CSARGTLSGNTIYF. The CDR3 DNA sequence: TGCAGTGCTAGAGGGACACTCTCTGGAAACACCATATATTTT. This chain uses TRBV20-1 with TRBJ1-3, with a tentative D call TRBD1 (5 bases). This CDR3 comprises 14 residues. The V and J ends lost 1 base and 0 bases respectively, with 7 bases between them. In germline, CDR1 is DFQATT, CDR2 SNEGSKA (reference sequence).

This clonotype occurred many times. The chain carries TRBV9 and TRBJ2-1; D might be TRBD1 or TRBD2, each matching 5 bases. V was pared by 3 bases and J by 4 bases, with 8 bases between. CDR1 is SGDLS and CDR2 is YYNGEE in the germline V gene. The CDR3 has 13 residues. The CDR3 region is CASSGDAYNEQFF. The CDR3 nucleotides read TGTGCCAGCAGCGGGGACGCATACAATGAGCAGTTCTTC. Supplemented by reference TRBV9 and TRBJ2-1, the full variable domain reads DSGVTQTPKHLITATGQRVTLRCSPRSGDLSVYWYQQSLDQGLQFLIQYYNGEERAKGNILERFSAQQFPDLHSELNLSSLELGDSALYFCASSGDAYNEQFFGPGTRLTVL.

This clonotype was found many times. The V gene is TRBV7-2, the J gene TRBJ1-3, with D uncertain. This CDR3 has 13 amino acids. Germline CDR1 SGHTA, CDR2 FQGNSA. Trimming left V 4 bases short and J 4 bases short, with 8 bases between. CDR3 protein: CASSSASGNTIYF. For the CDR3, the DNA is TGTGCCAGCAGCTCGGCCTCCGGAAACACCATATATTTT. The entire variable domain, with the rest obtained from reference TRBV7-2 and TRBJ1-3, is as follows: GAGVSQSPSNKVTEKGKDVELRCDPISGHTALYWYRQSLGQGLEFLIYFQGNSAPDKSGLPSDRFSAERTGGSVSTLTIQRTQQEDSAVYLCASSSASGNTIYFGEGSWLTVV.

This clonotype turned up a few times. The chain links TRBV6-2 or TRBV6-3 to TRBJ1-5; D unresolved. Germline V gene sequence: CDR1 MNHEY, CDR2 SVGEGT. V gave up 6 bases and J gave up 5 bases, with 8 bases separating them. This CDR3 region has 12 residues. CDR3 nucleotides: TGTGCCAGCAGATACAGAGATCAGCCCCAGCATTTT. This encodes CASRYRDQPQHF.

This clonotype was counted between two and nine times. The V and J genes are TRBV4-1 and TRBJ2-1; TRBD2 is a possible D gene (6 bases). The germline V gene encodes CDR1 MGHRA and CDR2 YSYEKL. This CDR3 region has 14 residues. Trimming left V 3 bases short and J 5 bases short, with 11 bases between. CDR3 coding DNA: TGCGCCAGCAGCCATCTAGGGACTGACAATGAGCAGTTCTTC. Protein: CASSHLGTDNEQFF.

The chain uses TRBV20-1 and TRBJ2-7; TRBD1 is a possible D gene (6 bases). V was trimmed by 4 bases and J by 0 bases, leaving 13 bases between them. The CDR3 runs to 14 residues. The V gene's germline CDR1 is DFQATT and CDR2 SNEGSKA (reference sequence). The CDR3 loop reads CSATQGSYSYEQYF. For the CDR3, the DNA is TGCAGTGCTACGCAGGGGTCCTACTCCTACGAGCAGTACTTC.

This clonotype occurred a few times. The chain joins TRBV14 to TRBJ2-5, with D unresolved. CDR1 is SGHDN and CDR2 is FVKESK in the germline V gene. V was cut by 0 bases and J by 5 bases, with 10 bases left in between. This CDR3 has 14 amino acids. The CDR3 bases are TGTGCCAGCAGCCAAGACGGGCTACGGGAGACCCAGTACTTC. Translated: CASSQDGLRETQYF.

In this sample, this clonotype turned up a few times. The chain joins TRBV18 to TRBJ2-5; D remains unclear. The V gene's germline CDR1 is KGHSH and CDR2 LQKENI. Trimming shortened V by 2 bases and J by 0 bases, and 7 bases separated the two germline ends. This CDR3 contains 14 residues. The CDR3 region is CASSPLANQETQYF. CDR3 sequence (DNA): TGTGCCAGCTCACCATTGGCGAACCAAGAGACCCAGTACTTC. The whole variable domain, remainder taken from reference TRBV18 and TRBJ2-5, is NAGVMQNPRHLVRRRGQEARLRCSPMKGHSHVYWYRQLPEEGLKFMVYLQKENIIDESGMPKERFSAEFPKEGPSILRIQQVVRGDSAAYFCASSPLANQETQYFGPGTRLLVL.

This clonotype was seen a handful of times. This chain links TRBV24-1 with TRBJ2-3, with TRBD2 matching over 7 bases. This CDR3 comprises 12 residues. V trimming: 9 bases; J trimming: 5 bases; junction bases outside the gene matches: 4. Germline V lookup: CDR1 KGHDR, CDR2 SFDVKD. CDR3 DNA: TGTGCCACCGCGGCGGGGGAAGATACGCAGTATTTT. As protein: CATAAGEDTQYF.